These T cell receptor beta chains were read from a single sample in a study of cytomegalovirus exposure and HLA in healthy donors. Sequencing was performed with immunoSEQ multiplex PCR; in TCRdb, only in-frame clones are kept and a portion is missing. The sample records about 140,000 clones, 8.5% to 10% being singletons. Specimen: PBMCs. The source of these receptors is a man in his fifties in good health and CMV-seronegative. The CDR3 runs from the conserved cysteine through the conserved F or W. The D gene is left open where the match is weak. Expanded clones are given a class, and other clones once, few, many or no size at all.

D gene: NA
V gene: TRBV11-2
J gene: TRBJ2-5
clone size: NA
CDR3 DNA: TGTGCCAGCACCCTTGGAGGGGTTCGGGAGACCCAGTACTTC
CDR3 protein: CASTLGGVRETQYF

D gene: TRBD2
V gene: TRBV5-1
J gene: TRBJ2-1
clone size: NA
CDR3 DNA: TGCGCCAGCAGCTTTTTGGGGTTGACTAGCGGAGTCTACAATGAGCAGTTCTTC
CDR3 protein: CASSFLGLTSGVYNEQFF

D gene: NA
V gene: TRBV28
J gene: TRBJ2-3
clone size: NA
CDR3 DNA: TGTGCCAGCAGTTTATCAGGTAGCACAGATACGCAGTATTTT
CDR3 protein: CASSLSGSTDTQYF

D gene: NA
V gene: TRBV29-1
J gene: TRBJ1-5
clone size: few
CDR3 DNA: TGCAGCGTATCCACAAGTTTGGGCAATCAGCCCCAGCATTTT
CDR3 protein: CSVSTSLGNQPQHF

D gene: NA
V gene: TRBV6-1
J gene: TRBJ1-5
clone size: NA
CDR3 DNA: TGTGCCAGCAGGCAGGTACTCTATAGCAATCAGCCCCAGCATTTT
CDR3 protein: CASRQVLYSNQPQHF

D gene: NA
V gene: TRBV5-6
J gene: TRBJ1-4
clone size: few
CDR3 DNA: TGTGCCAGCAGGTTCGGTAATGAAAAACTGTTTTTT
CDR3 protein: CASRFGNEKLFF

D gene: NA
V gene: TRBV11-2
J gene: TRBJ2-5
clone size: NA
CDR3 DNA: TGTGCCAGCAGCTCAGTTGGCACGTACCAAGAGACCCAGTACTTC
CDR3 protein: CASSSVGTYQETQYF

D gene: NA
V gene: TRBV5-1
J gene: TRBJ2-3
clone size: NA
CDR3 DNA: TGCGCCAGCAGCCCGGACTACAACACAGATACGCAGTATTTT
CDR3 protein: CASSPDYNTDTQYF

D gene: TRBD2
V gene: TRBV2
J gene: TRBJ2-7
clone size: medium-sized
CDR3 DNA: TGTGCCAGCAGGGGGTACCGGACTAGCGGAACCTACGAGCAGTACTTC
CDR3 protein: CASRGYRTSGTYEQYF

D gene: NA
V gene: TRBV7-9
J gene: TRBJ2-7
clone size: NA
CDR3 DNA: TGTGCCAGCAGCTTAGGCCTATTCTACGAGCAGTACTTC
CDR3 protein: CASSLGLFYEQYF

D gene: NA
V gene: TRBV6-5
J gene: TRBJ1-2
clone size: few
CDR3 DNA: TGTGCCAGCAGTTACACCGACGCAGGGGAAGTTGGCTACACCTTC
CDR3 protein: CASSYTDAGEVGYTF

D gene: TRBD1
V gene: TRBV4-1
J gene: TRBJ1-2
clone size: medium-sized
CDR3 DNA: TGCGCCAGCAGCCATCTCGTCCGGGACAGGAAATATGGCTACACCTTC
CDR3 protein: CASSHLVRDRKYGYTF

D gene: NA
V gene: TRBV27
J gene: TRBJ1-5
clone size: NA
CDR3 DNA: TGTGCCAGCAGGGACTCCTTCGTGGGGAGCAATCAGCCCCAGCATTTT
CDR3 protein: CASRDSFVGSNQPQHF

D gene: TRBD2
V gene: TRBV7-9
J gene: TRBJ2-5
clone size: few
CDR3 DNA: TGTGCCAGCAGCTTCTTCTTGACTAGCGGGGGGTGGGAGACCCAGTACTTC
CDR3 protein: CASSFFLTSGGWETQYF

D gene: TRBD1
V gene: TRBV7-9
J gene: TRBJ2-2
clone size: NA
CDR3 DNA: TGTGCCAGTTCGGACAGGATAAACACCGGGGAGCTGTTTTTT
CDR3 protein: CASSDRINTGELFF

D gene: NA
V gene: TRBV19
J gene: TRBJ2-7
clone size: NA
CDR3 DNA: TGTGCCAGTAGTATGTGGGCAGACTACGAGCAGTACTTC
CDR3 protein: CASSMWADYEQYF

D gene: NA
V gene: TRBV10-3
J gene: TRBJ2-1
clone size: few
CDR3 DNA: TGTGCCATCAGTCCACAGGGTAGTTATGAGCAGTTCTTC
CDR3 protein: CAISPQGSYEQFF

D gene: NA
V gene: TRBV5-4
J gene: TRBJ2-1
clone size: NA
CDR3 DNA: TGTGCCAGCAGCTTGATGGCGGGGTTAGTCTACAATGAGCAGTTCTTC
CDR3 protein: CASSLMAGLVYNEQFF

D gene: NA
V gene: TRBV19
J gene: TRBJ1-1
clone size: NA
CDR3 DNA: TGTGCCAGTAGTATGCCAGGTCTGAACACTGAAGCTTTCTTT
CDR3 protein: CASSMPGLNTEAFF

D gene: NA
V gene: TRBV4-1
J gene: TRBJ2-1
clone size: few
CDR3 DNA: TGCGCCAGCAGCCAAGTCCTAGGAACCGGTGAGCAGTTCTTC
CDR3 protein: CASSQVLGTGEQFF

D gene: TRBD1
V gene: TRBV27
J gene: TRBJ1-1
clone size: few
CDR3 DNA: TGTGCCAGCAGCGGGGGGGACAGGGCGAACACTGAAGCTTTCTTT
CDR3 protein: CASSGGDRANTEAFF